These 15 T cell receptor beta chains originate from one sample sequenced in a study of blood T cell repertoires in COVID-19. Assay: immunoSEQ multiplex PCR; the TCRdb copy retains only in-frame clones and omits some. Here the sample spans more than 150,000 clones, 80% to 90% being singletons. The specimen was peripheral blood. These receptors all stem from a man aged 55 to 69 with acute or convalescent COVID-19.

V gene TRBV18 combines with J gene TRBJ2-3, with D tentatively TRBD1 (5 bases). The ends were cut back, 2 bases at V and 5 bases at J, with 14 bases in the middle. CDR1 and CDR2 (germline): KGHSH, LQKENI. The CDR3 loop spans 15 amino acids. The CDR3: CASSPGAVTRDTQYF. The CDR3 DNA sequence: TGTGCCAGCTCACCAGGGGCGGTAACGCGAGATACGCAGTATTTT.

This chain uses TRBV5-4 with TRBJ2-2; 7 bases map to TRBD1. The V segment lost 4 bases and the J segment 6 bases; nucleotides outside the gene matches: 12. Germline V gene lookup returns CDR1 SGHNT and CDR2 YYREEE (reference sequence). The CDR3 runs 16 residues. As DNA, the CDR3 is TGTGCCAGCAGCCCCATACAGGGGAATAGGGCCGGGGAGCTGTTTTTT. Protein product: CASSPIQGNRAGELFF.

The rearrangement joins TRBV30 to TRBJ2-7; D is uncertain. The CDR3 consists of 12 residues. The germline V gene encodes CDR1 GTSNPN and CDR2 SVGIG (reference sequence). Trimming removed 0 bases at V and 7 bases at J, with 10 bases between. CDR3 protein: CAWSVYDLEQYF. In nucleotides, the CDR3 is TGTGCCTGGAGTGTCTACGACTTGGAGCAGTACTTC.

The chain is built from TRBV2 and TRBJ2-7; D possibly corresponds to TRBD1 (6 bases). Trimming cost V 5 bases and J 2 bases, with 10 bases left between them. From germline, CDR1 is SNHLY and CDR2 FYNNEI. The CDR3 is 13 amino acids. The chain's CDR3 is CASSYRVPYEQYF. In DNA, the CDR3 is TGTGCCAGCAGTTACAGGGTGCCCTACGAGCAGTACTTC.

The chain has TRBV19 and TRBJ2-7, with 9 bases aligning to TRBD1. The CDR3 is made up of 16 amino acids. The germline V gene encodes CDR1 LNHDA and CDR2 SQIVND (reference sequence). J lost 10 bases, V lost 5 bases, and 18 bases had no gene match. The CDR3: CASSLGQGNVDSPQYF. The CDR3, as DNA: TGTGCCAGTAGTTTGGGACAGGGAAATGTGGACTCCCCTCAGTACTTC. Variable domain in full (rest from reference TRBV19 and TRBJ2-7): DGGITQSPKYLFRKEGQNVTLSCEQNLNHDAMYWYRQDPGQGLRLIYYSQIVNDFQKGDIAEGYSVSREKKESFPLTVTSAQKNPTAFYLCASSLGQGNVDSPQYFGPGTRLTVT.

Comments on this clone: The DNA is omitted, as the CDR3 cannot be located on it reliably, and the CDR3 follows TCRdb's listing. The chain employs TRBV28 and TRBJ1-1; the D call TRBD1 from the table was never checked on the DNA. The germline V gene encodes CDR1 MDHEN and CDR2 SYDVKM. Counting both end residues, the CDR3 totals 15 amino acids. The CDR3 sequence: CASILDRGLGTEAFF.

This chain links TRBV6-1 with TRBJ1-1; D is unclear. Germline lookup yields CDR1 MNHNS and CDR2 SASEGT. The CDR3 extends over 15 amino acids. Trimming removed 2 bases from V and 0 bases from J, with 10 bases in between. For the CDR3, the DNA is TGTGCCAGCAGTGAATATTACGGAGTGAACACTGAAGCTTTCTTT. Amino acids: CASSEYYGVNTEAFF.

This clone was found once. The V call is TRBV5-1, the J call TRBJ2-1; D uncertain. V lost 0 bases and J 6 bases, leaving 4 bases between the germline ends. The CDR3 runs to 12 residues. Per the germline V gene, CDR1 is SGHRS and CDR2 is YFSETQ. Here the CDR3 reads CASSLVSNEQFF. DNA for the CDR3: TGCGCCAGCAGCTTGGTCTCCAATGAGCAGTTCTTC.

DNA for the CDR3: TGTGCCAGTACCAAAGGGACAGGAAATCCTTCGGCCGAAGCTTTCTTT. It specifies CASTKGTGNPSAEAFF. V is TRBV19 and J is TRBJ1-1, with TRBD1 identical over 8 bases. The ends lost 7 bases at V and 8 bases at J; junction bases unmatched: 18. In germline, CDR1 is LNHDA, CDR2 SQIVND (reference sequence). The CDR3 runs 16 residues.

Written as DNA, the CDR3 is TGTGCCAGCAGCCGTACTAGTTACGAGCAGTACTTC. Translated, it gives CASSRTSYEQYF. V usage is TRBV7-2 and J usage is TRBJ2-7; tentatively, D is TRBD2 (5 bases). The CDR3 has 12 residues. Germline CDR1 SGHTA, CDR2 FQGNSA. Trimming took off 5 bases at V and 4 bases at J, with 9 bases between the two ends.

V and J are TRBV28 and TRBJ1-2, with D possibly being TRBD1 (6 bases). V gave up 6 bases and J gave up 8 bases, with 19 bases separating them. The CDR3 sequence is 14 residues long. Germline loops: CDR1 MDHEN, CDR2 SYDVKM. The CDR3 spells CASSPGPIGGGYTF. The CDR3 coding sequence is TGTGCCAGCAGCCCGGGTCCAATAGGGGGAGGCTACACCTTC.

The CDR3 spells CASSESGVWTNQPQHF. The DNA of the CDR3 is TGTGCCAGCAGTGAATCGGGGGTTTGGACCAATCAGCCCCAGCATTTT. The V gene is TRBV2, the J gene TRBJ1-5; perhaps TRBD1 as D (5 bases). Trimming removed 2 bases from V and 3 bases from J, with 14 bases in between. CDR1 and CDR2 (germline): SNHLY, FYNNEI. The CDR3 runs 16 residues.

In this sample, this clone turned up once. The rearrangement joins TRBV19 to TRBJ1-4; 11 bases are shared with TRBD1. The germline CDR1 and CDR2 sequences are LNHDA and SQIVND (reference sequence). This CDR3 is built from 16 residues. J gave up 6 bases and V 4 bases, and 7 bases lay outside the gene matches. CDR3 in DNA: TGTGCCAGTAGTACCCGGAGGACAGGGGGCGATGAAAAACTGTTTTTT. This encodes CASSTRRTGGDEKLFF.

The J gene is TRBJ2-7, the V gene TRBV14, with D possibly TRBD1 on 6 matching bases. Deletions cut 3 bases from V and 0 bases from J, with 12 bases between. Germline V lookup: CDR1 SGHDN, CDR2 FVKESK. This CDR3 comprises 15 residues. This chain's CDR3 is CASSHFGTTSYEQYF. The CDR3 bases are TGTGCCAGCAGCCACTTCGGGACAACCTCCTACGAGCAGTACTTC.

This chain links TRBV6-5 with TRBJ1-1; the match to TRBD1 covers 7 bases. Germline CDR1 reads MNHEY; CDR2 reads SVGAGI. The CDR3 length is 13 residues. The trim removed 6 bases at V and 6 bases at J, leaving 7 bases unmatched. CDR3 loop: CASRTGDDSEAFF. Here the CDR3 DNA reads TGTGCCAGCAGAACAGGGGACGATTCTGAAGCTTTCTTT.